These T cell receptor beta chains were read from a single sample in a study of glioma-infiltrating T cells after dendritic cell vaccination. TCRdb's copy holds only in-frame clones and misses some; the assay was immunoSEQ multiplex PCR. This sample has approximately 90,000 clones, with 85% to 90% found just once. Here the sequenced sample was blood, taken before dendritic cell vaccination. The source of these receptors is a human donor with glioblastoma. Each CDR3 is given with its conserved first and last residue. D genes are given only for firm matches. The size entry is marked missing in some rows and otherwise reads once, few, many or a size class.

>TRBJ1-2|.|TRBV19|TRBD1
TGTGCCAGTAGTGTGGACAGGGGTAACTATGGCTACACCTTC
CASSVDRGNYGYTF
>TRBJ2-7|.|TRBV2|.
TGTGCCAGCAGCGGGGATGGATTCTCCTACGAGCAGTACTTC
CASSGDGFSYEQYF
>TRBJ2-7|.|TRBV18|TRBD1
TGTGCCAGCTCACCCCCCGGACAGGGTCCAGCGCAGTACTTC
CASSPPGQGPAQYF
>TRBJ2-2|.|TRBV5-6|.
TGTGCCAGCAGCTTGGGTCGGACTGCCGGTCTAGGGGAGCTGTTTTTT
CASSLGRTAGLGELFF
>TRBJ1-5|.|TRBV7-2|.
TGTGCCAGCAGCTTAGAGAACTGGCAGCCCCAGCATTTT
CASSLENWQPQHF
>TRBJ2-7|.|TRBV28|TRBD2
TGTGCCAGCAGTTTAACTAGCGCCTACGAGCAGTACTTC
CASSLTSAYEQYF
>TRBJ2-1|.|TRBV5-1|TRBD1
TGCGCCAGCAGACGGACAGGGGGGCCTCGTGAGCAGTTCTTC
CASRRTGGPREQFF
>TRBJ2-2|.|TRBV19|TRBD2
TGTGCCAGTAGTATTGGTGGGACGAGCGGGGGGCCGAACACCGGGGAGCTGTTTTTT
CASSIGGTSGGPNTGELFF
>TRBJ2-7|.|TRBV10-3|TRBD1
TGTGCCATCAGTGAGCGAGAGAGGGACAGGTCCTACGAGCAGTACTTC
CAISERERDRSYEQYF
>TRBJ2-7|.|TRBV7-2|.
TGTGCCAGCAGAATCGAATGGGGGGATGGCGCCTACGAGCAGTACTTC
CASRIEWGDGAYEQYF
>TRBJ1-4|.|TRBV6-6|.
TGTGCCAGCAGTAACGGTGCAACTAATGAAAAACTGTTTTTT
CASSNGATNEKLFF
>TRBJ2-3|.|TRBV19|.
TGTGCCAGTAGTAGGCTAGGAAGCACAGATACGCAGTATTTT
CASSRLGSTDTQYF
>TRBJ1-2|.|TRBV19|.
TGTGCCAGTAGTATAGAGAGGGAGGGGAACTATGGCTACACCTTC
CASSIEREGNYGYTF
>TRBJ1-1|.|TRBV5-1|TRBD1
TGCGCCAGCAGCTGGACAGGGGGCGCTGAAGCTTTCTTT
CASSWTGGAEAFF
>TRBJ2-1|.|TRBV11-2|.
TGTGCCAGCAGCTTCGTTGGGCACAATGAGCAGTTCTTC
CASSFVGHNEQFF
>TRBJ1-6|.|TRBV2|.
TGTGCCAGCAGTGTTCAGGGTGAGAATAATTCACCCCTCCACTTT
CASSVQGENNSPLHF
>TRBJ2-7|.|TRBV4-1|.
TGCGCCAGCAGCCAAGAACAGAGCCCCTCCTACGAGCAGTACTTC
CASSQEQSPSYEQYF
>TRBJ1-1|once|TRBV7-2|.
TGTGCCAGCAGCTACGACTTGAACACTGAAGCTTTCTTT
CASSYDLNTEAFF
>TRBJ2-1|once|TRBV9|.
TGTGCCAGCAGCGTCTCCCCGCAGATTTCCTACAATGAGCAGTTCTTC
CASSVSPQISYNEQFF
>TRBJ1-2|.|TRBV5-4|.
TGTGCCAGCAGTAACCGGGGGTTTTCGGGTGGCTACACCTTC
CASSNRGFSGGYTF
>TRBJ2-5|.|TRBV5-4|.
TGTGCCAGCAGCTCGTCGGGACAACCTAAGGGGACCCAGTACTTC
CASSSSGQPKGTQYF
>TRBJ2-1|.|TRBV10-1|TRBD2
TGCGCCAGCAGTGAAGCCGGGAGGGCCTGGTATGAGCAGTTCTTC
CASSEAGRAWYEQFF
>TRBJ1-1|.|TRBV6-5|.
TGTGCCAGCAGCCACACTGACAGACTGAACACTGAAGCTTTCTTT
CASSHTDRLNTEAFF
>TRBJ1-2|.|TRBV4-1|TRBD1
TGCGCCAGCAGCCTCTCGACAGGGTCTGGCTACACCTTC
CASSLSTGSGYTF
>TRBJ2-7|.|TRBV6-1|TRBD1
TGTGCCAGCAGTGTAGGGGGACAGGGGGCTTACGAGCAGTACTTC
CASSVGGQGAYEQYF
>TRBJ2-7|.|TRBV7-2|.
TGTGCCAGCAGCCCCCGGGACAAGAATTACGAGCAGTACTTC
CASSPRDKNYEQYF
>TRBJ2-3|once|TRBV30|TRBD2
TGTGCCTGGACTAGCGGGGCCCTAGGGTATACGCAGTATTTT
CAWTSGALGYTQYF
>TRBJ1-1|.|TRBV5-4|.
TGTGCCAGCAGCTTGGAACCGGGTGGGACTGAAGCTTTCTTT
CASSLEPGGTEAFF
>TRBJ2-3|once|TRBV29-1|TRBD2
TGCAGCGGGACAGCCAACCGGGGGGGTAGCACAGATACGCAGTATTTT
CSGTANRGGSTDTQYF
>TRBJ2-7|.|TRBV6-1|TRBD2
TGTGCCAGCAGCACCGGGACTAGCGGTCCAGACGAGCAGTACTTC
CASSTGTSGPDEQYF
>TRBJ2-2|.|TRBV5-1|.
TGCGCCAGCAGCTTTACCGGGAACACCGGGGAGCTGTTTTTT
CASSFTGNTGELFF
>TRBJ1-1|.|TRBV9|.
TGTGCCAGCAGCGCACAGGGTGGGTATGAAGCTTTCTTT
CASSAQGGYEAFF
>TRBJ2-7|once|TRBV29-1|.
TGCAGCGTTACATACGACAGGACCCTCTACGAGCAGTACTTC
CSVTYDRTLYEQYF
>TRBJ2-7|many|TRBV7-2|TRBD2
TGTGCCAGCAGCTTAGGGACTAGCGGGAGTTACGAGCAGTACTTC
CASSLGTSGSYEQYF
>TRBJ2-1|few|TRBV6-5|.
TGTGCCAGCAGAATGACAGTTGGGGACAATGAGCAGTTCTTC
CASRMTVGDNEQFF
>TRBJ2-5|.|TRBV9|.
TGTGCCAGCAGCGTAGGGCGCGGGGAGTGGGAGACCCAGTACTTC
CASSVGRGEWETQYF
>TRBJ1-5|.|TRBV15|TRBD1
TGTGCCACCAGTGAATACCCCCCGGACAGGGCGGATCAGCCCCAGCATTTT
CATSEYPPDRADQPQHF
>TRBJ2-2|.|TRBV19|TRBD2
TGTGCCAGTAGGGGACTAGCGGGAGCGTCGAACACCGGGGAGCTGTTTTTT
CASRGLAGASNTGELFF
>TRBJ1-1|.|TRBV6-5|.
TGTGCCAGCAGTCCTCAGGGGTACACTGAAGCTTTCTTT
CASSPQGYTEAFF
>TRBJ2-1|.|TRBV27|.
TGTGCCAGCAGTTTTGGGCTACTTAACTACAATGAGCAGTTCTTC
CASSFGLLNYNEQFF
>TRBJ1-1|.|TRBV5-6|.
TGTGCCAGCAGCTTTGCAGGGTTGGGAGCTTTCTTT
CASSFAGLGAFF
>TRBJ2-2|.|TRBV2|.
TGTGCCAGCAAGTACCGGAGGGGCACCGGGGAGCTGTTTTTT
CASKYRRGTGELFF
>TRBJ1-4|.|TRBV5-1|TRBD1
TGCGCCAGCAGCGTTAAACAGGGGGCAACTAATGAAAAACTGTTTTTT
CASSVKQGATNEKLFF
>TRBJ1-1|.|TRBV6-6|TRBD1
TGTGCCAGCAGTTTTGACCGGGACAGGGTATACACTGAAGCTTTCTTT
CASSFDRDRVYTEAFF
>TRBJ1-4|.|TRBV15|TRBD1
TGTGCCACCAGCAGAGCGGGACAGGGGAGAGAAAAACTGTTTTTT
CATSRAGQGREKLFF
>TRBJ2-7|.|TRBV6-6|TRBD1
TGTGCCAGCAGTCGGACAGGGGCCTACGAGCAGTACTTC
CASSRTGAYEQYF
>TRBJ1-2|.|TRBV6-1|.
TGTGCCAGCAGACGGACAACTAACTATGGCTACACCTTC
CASRRTTNYGYTF
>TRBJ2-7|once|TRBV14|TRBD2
TGTGCCAGCAGCCAAAGACTAGCGGGACCTACCTACGAGCAGTACTTC
CASSQRLAGPTYEQYF
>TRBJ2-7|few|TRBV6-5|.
TGTGCCAGCAGTTGGGCCCAGTACGAGCAGTACTTC
CASSWAQYEQYF
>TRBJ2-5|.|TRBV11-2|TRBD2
TGTGCCAGCAGGTCCATCCGGGGGGAAGAGACCCAGTACTTC
CASRSIRGEETQYF
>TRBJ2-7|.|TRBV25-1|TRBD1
TGTGCCAGCAGAGAAGGGGGCAGGTACGAGCAGTACTTC
CASREGGRYEQYF
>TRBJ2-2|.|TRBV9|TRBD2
TGTGCCAGCAGCGTAGGGCTAGCGGGACTCACCGGGGAGCTGTTTTTT
CASSVGLAGLTGELFF
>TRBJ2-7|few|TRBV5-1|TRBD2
TGCGCCAGCGGTCCCGCGCTAGCGGGTCGGGACTACGAGCAGTACTTC
CASGPALAGRDYEQYF
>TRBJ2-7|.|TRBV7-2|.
TGTGCCAGCAGCCGAGAGGGTGCCCTCCCTACGGGAGAGCAGTACTTC
CASSREGALPTGEQYF
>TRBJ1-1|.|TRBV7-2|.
TGTGCCAGCAGCCCGCGGTCGGAAGCTTTCTTT
CASSPRSEAFF
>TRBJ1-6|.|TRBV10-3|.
TGTGCCATCAGTGAGTTGGGATCGGGATCACCCCCCCACTTT
CAISELGSGSPPHF
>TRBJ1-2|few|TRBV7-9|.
TGTGCCAGCAGTCCAGGAAGCGGCTACACCTTC
CASSPGSGYTF